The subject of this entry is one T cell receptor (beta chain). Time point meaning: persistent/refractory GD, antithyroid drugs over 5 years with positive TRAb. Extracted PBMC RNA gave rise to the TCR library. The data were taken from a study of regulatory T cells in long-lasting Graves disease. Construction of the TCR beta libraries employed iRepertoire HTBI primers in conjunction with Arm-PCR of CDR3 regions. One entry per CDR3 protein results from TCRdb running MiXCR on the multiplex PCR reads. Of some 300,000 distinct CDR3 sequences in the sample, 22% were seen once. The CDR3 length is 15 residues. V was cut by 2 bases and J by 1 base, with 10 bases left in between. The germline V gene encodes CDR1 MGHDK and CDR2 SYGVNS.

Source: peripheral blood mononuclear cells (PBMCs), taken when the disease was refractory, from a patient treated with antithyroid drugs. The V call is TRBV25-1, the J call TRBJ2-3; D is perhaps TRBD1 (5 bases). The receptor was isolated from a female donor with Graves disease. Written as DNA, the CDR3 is TGTGCCAGCAGTGAACCGACAGTGGGCACAGATACGCAGTATTTT. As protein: CASSEPTVGTDTQYF.